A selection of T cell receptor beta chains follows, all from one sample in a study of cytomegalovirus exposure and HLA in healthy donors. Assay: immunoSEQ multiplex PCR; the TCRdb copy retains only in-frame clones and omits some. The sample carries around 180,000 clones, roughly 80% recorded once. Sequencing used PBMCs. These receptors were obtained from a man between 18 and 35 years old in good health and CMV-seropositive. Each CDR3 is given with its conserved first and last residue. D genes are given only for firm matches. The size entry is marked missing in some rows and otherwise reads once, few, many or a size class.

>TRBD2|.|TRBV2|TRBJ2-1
TGTGCCAGCAGTGAAGGGAGGGGACTAGCTCGCAATGAGCAGTTCTTC
CASSEGRGLARNEQFF
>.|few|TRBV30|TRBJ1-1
TGTGCCTGGAGTGTACGGGGGGAGAGGACTTTCTTT
CAWSVRGERTFF
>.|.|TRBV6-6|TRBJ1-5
TGTGCCAGCAGTTACGGGGGCGTGAATCAGCCCCAGCATTTT
CASSYGGVNQPQHF
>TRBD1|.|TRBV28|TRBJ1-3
TGTGCCAGCAGGCCGGGACAGGGGACCTTGTCTGGAAACACCATATATTTT
CASRPGQGTLSGNTIYF
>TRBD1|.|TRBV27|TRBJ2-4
TGTGCCAGCAGCAGACAGGGGGCTGCCAAAAACATTCAGTACTTC
CASSRQGAAKNIQYF
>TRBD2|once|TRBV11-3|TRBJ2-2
TGTGCCAGCAGCTTAAGACTAGCGGGAGTGGGGAACACCGGGGAGCTGTTTTTT
CASSLRLAGVGNTGELFF
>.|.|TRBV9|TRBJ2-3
TGTGCCAGCAGCGTAGTACAAGATACGCAGTATTTT
CASSVVQDTQYF
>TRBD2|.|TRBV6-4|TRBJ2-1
TGTGCCAGCAGCCGGACTAGCGAGAACAATGAGCAGTTCTTC
CASSRTSENNEQFF
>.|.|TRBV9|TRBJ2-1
TGTGCCAGCAGCGTAACGGGAGTAAATGAGCAGTTCTTC
CASSVTGVNEQFF
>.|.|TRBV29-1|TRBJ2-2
TGCAGCGTCGGGAACACCGGGGAGCTGTTTTTT
CSVGNTGELFF
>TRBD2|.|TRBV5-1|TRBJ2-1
TGCGCCAGCAGCTCCCTGAAGCTAGCGGAATACAATGAGCAGTTCTTC
CASSSLKLAEYNEQFF
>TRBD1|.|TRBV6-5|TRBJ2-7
TGTGCCAGCAGTTATGGACAGGGGTTCTACGAGCAGTACTTC
CASSYGQGFYEQYF
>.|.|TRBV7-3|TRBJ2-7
TGTGCCAGCAGCTTAATACCTAGCTCTCTCGACGAGCAGTACTTC
CASSLIPSSLDEQYF
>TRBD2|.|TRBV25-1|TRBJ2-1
TGTGCCAGCAGTGAACGGCTAGCGGGACTGGATGAGCAGTTCTTC
CASSERLAGLDEQFF
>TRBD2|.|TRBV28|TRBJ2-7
TGTGCCAGCAGCAACCTCCCACCTTTAGCGGGCTCCTACGAGCAGTACTTC
CASSNLPPLAGSYEQYF
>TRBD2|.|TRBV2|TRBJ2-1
TGTGCCAGCAGTCGGACTAGCGGGATCGACAATGAGCAGTTCTTC
CASSRTSGIDNEQFF
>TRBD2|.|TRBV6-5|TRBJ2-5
TGTGCCAGCAGAGCGGGGGTCGGTCTGGGGACCCAGTACTTC
CASRAGVGLGTQYF
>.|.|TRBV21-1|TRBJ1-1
TGTGCCAGCCTCAGGGCTGAAGCTTTCTTT
CASLRAEAFF
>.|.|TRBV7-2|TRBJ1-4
TGTGCCAGCAGCCCAGGTTCCCCAGGTGGAAAACTGTTTTTT
CASSPGSPGGKLFF
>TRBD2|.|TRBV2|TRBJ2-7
TGTGCCAGCATTCGGGGGGGACTAGCGGGTACCTACGAGCAGTACTTC
CASIRGGLAGTYEQYF
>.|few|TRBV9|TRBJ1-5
TGTGCCAGCAGCGTAGGGGTGGGCGGCAATCAGCCCCAGCATTTT
CASSVGVGGNQPQHF
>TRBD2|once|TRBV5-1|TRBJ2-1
TGCGCCAGCAGCTCCGGACGGCTAGCGGCATACAATGAGCAGTTCTTC
CASSSGRLAAYNEQFF
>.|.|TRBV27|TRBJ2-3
TGTGCCAGCAGCCCTCCCCCCTTTGTTACGCAGTATTTT
CASSPPPFVTQYF
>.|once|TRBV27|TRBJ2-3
TGTGCCAGCAGTTTATTTCCCCCGAGGAGAATTATTACTAGCACAGATACGCAGTATTTT
CASSLFPPRRIITSTDTQYF
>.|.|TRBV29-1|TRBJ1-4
TGCAGCGTTGAAGATAGGGGTGCGGGAAATGAAAAACTGTTTTTT
CSVEDRGAGNEKLFF